The entry below gives a single T cell receptor beta chain sequence along with its context. Method: immunoSEQ multiplex PCR; TCRdb's copy keeps in-frame clones and lacks some. Here the sample spans about 660,000 clones, approximately 89% being singletons. This entry belongs to a study of shared T cell receptors in the human thymus. This sample was shared with a second study, whose subject was human thymus T cells. In that study: All donors were healthy Finnish infants who were undergoing corrective surgery to treat congenital heart defects. Corrective heart surgery yielded resections, and these provided the thymus tissue. Thymic and blood repertoires appeared to display a bias in their usage of V and J genes. Related studies found that unrelated individuals share highly overlapping thymic repertoires.

This sequence was found in a boy less than two years old with a congenital heart defect. What was sequenced was thymocytes.

CDR3: CASWTSGQTDTQYF. The CDR3 coding sequence is TGTGCCAGCTGGACTAGCGGGCAAACAGATACGCAGTATTTT. This rearrangement joins TRBV27 to TRBJ2-3; 11 bases agree with TRBD2. V lost 8 bases, J lost 3 bases, and 4 bases stayed unmatched. The CDR3 contains 14 residues. The germline V gene encodes CDR1 MNHEY and CDR2 SMNVEV (reference sequence).